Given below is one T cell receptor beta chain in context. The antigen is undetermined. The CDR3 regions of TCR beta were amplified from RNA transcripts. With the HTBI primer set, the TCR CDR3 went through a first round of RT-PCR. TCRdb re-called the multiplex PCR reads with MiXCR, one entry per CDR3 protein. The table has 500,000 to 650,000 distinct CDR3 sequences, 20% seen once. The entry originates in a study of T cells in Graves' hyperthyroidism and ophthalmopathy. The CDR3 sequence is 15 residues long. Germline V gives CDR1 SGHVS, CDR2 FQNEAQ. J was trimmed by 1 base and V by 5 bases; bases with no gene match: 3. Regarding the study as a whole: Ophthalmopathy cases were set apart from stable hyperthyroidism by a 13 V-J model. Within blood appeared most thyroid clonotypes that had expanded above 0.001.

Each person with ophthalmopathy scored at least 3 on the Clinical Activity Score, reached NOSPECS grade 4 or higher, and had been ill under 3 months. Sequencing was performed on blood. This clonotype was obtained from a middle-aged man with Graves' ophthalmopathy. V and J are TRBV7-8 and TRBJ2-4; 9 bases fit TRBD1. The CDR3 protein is CASSRTGEAKNIQYF. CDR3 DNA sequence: TGTGCCAGCAGCAGGACAGGGGAGGCCAAAAACATTCAGTACTTC. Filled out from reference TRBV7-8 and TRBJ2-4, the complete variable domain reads GAGVSQSPRYKVAKRGQDVALRCDPISGHVSLFWYQQALGQGPEFLTYFQNEAQLDKSGLPSDRFFAERPEGSVSTLKIQRTQQEDSAVYLCASSRTGEAKNIQYFGAGTRLSVL.